Listed here are 13 T cell receptor beta chains from one sample, sequenced in a study of cytotoxic CD8 clonotypes in ibrutinib-treated CLL (dated by TCRdb to about 2021). The library relied on the immunoSEQ multiplex PCR assay. TCRdb holds this immuneACCESS table with in-frame rearrangements only. Some clones are missing; in checked studies, unresolved V genes explain under half, and the rest has no known cause. The sample includes more than 200,000 clones, with roughly 74% observed a single time. 15% of the sample is held by the ten biggest clonotypes. The time point label corresponds to: roughly 2 years on ibrutinib. The specimen comprised PBMCs, sampled after 24 months of ibrutinib treatment. These receptors were obtained from a human donor with chronic lymphocytic leukemia.

The chain recombines TRBV19 with TRBJ2-6, with no clear D. Trimming shortened V by 5 bases and J by 2 bases, and 10 bases separated the two germline ends. There are 15 residues in the CDR3. Germline V lookup: CDR1 LNHDA, CDR2 SQIVND (reference sequence). Here the CDR3 reads CASSPTVAGANVLTF. For the CDR3, the DNA is TGTGCCAGTAGTCCAACCGTAGCTGGGGCCAACGTCCTGACTTTC.

V gene TRBV9 combines with J gene TRBJ2-1; TRBD2 agrees at 7 bases. CDR1 is SGDLS, CDR2 YYNGEE, per germline. V was pared by 4 bases and J by 2 bases, with 9 bases of the junction left unmatched. This CDR3 is 16 amino acids long. CDR3 sequence reads: CASSPPSLATYNEQFF. The CDR3 bases are TGTGCCAGCAGCCCCCCCTCACTAGCGACCTACAATGAGCAGTTCTTC.

V usage is TRBV19 and J usage is TRBJ2-7, with D possibly called TRBD1 or TRBD2 (5 bases each). With 5 bases removed from V and 4 bases from J, the gap between germline ends came to 12 bases. This CDR3 has 13 residues. Germline assignment: CDR1 LNHDA and CDR2 SQIVND (reference sequence). CDR3 nucleotide sequence: TGTGCCAGTAGTCCCGGGACCCTATACGAGCAGTACTTC. Protein sequence: CASSPGTLYEQYF.

CDR3 in amino acids: CASKGSSGNSEQFF. In nucleotides, the CDR3 is TGTGCCAGCAAGGGGTCTAGCGGGAATAGTGAGCAGTTCTTC. V is TRBV2 and J is TRBJ2-1; 9 positions match TRBD2. V was clipped by 7 bases and J by 9 bases; unmatched bases: 10. CDR1 SNHLY and CDR2 FYNNEI come from the germline V gene. The CDR3 spans 14 residues.

Written as DNA, the CDR3 is TGTGCCAGCAGCTTAGGTCTAGCGGGAGGCAATGAGCAGTTCTTC. Protein: CASSLGLAGGNEQFF. The J gene is TRBJ2-1, the V gene TRBV7-2; 11 bases fit TRBD2. The V segment lost 1 base and the J segment 6 bases; nucleotides outside the gene matches: 2. CDR1 is SGHTA and CDR2 is FQGNSA in the germline V gene. The CDR3 sequence is 15 residues long.

This rearrangement joins TRBV15 to TRBJ1-2, with TRBD1 as a possible D gene (5 bases). The V end lost 1 base, the J end lost 2 bases, and 11 bases lay between the germline ends. The germline CDR1 and CDR2 sequences are LNHNV and YYDKDF (reference sequence). This CDR3 is built from 15 residues. The CDR3 is CATSRGQGTNYGYTF. CDR3 nucleotides: TGTGCCACCAGCAGAGGGCAGGGAACGAACTATGGCTACACCTTC.

V gene TRBV4-3 combines with J gene TRBJ2-1; TRBD2 agrees at 7 bases. CDR1 and CDR2 (germline): LGHNA, YSLEER. V gave up 1 base and J gave up 4 bases; unmatched junction bases: 1. The CDR3 consists of 14 residues. CDR3 residues: CASSQGGGYNEQFF. In DNA, the CDR3 is TGCGCCAGCAGCCAAGGCGGGGGATACAATGAGCAGTTCTTC.

The chain is built from TRBV7-2 and TRBJ2-7; maybe TRBD1 (7 bases). V lost 5 bases and J lost 2, with 13 bases in between. This CDR3 has 14 residues. Germline CDR1 reads SGHTA; CDR2 reads FQGNSA. The CDR3 loop is CASSPGDRTYEQYF. In nucleotides, the CDR3 is TGTGCCAGCAGCCCGGGGGACAGAACCTACGAGCAGTACTTC.

This clone was seen a handful of times. This chain connects TRBV5-6 to TRBJ1-2, with 8 bases matching TRBD1. Losses at the gene ends were 4 bases for V and 5 bases for J; bases not matched to a gene: 7. The germline gives CDR1 SGHDT, CDR2 YYEEEE. The CDR3 runs 14 residues. CDR3 sequence (DNA): TGTGCCAGCAGCCCACAGACAGGGGCGTATGGCTACACCTTC. This gives the protein CASSPQTGAYGYTF.

This clone was picked up a small number of times. V usage is TRBV6-5 and J usage is TRBJ2-7; no reliable D call. CDR1 is MNHEY, CDR2 SVGAGI, per germline. The CDR3 loop spans 12 amino acids. V was trimmed by 4 bases and J by 4 bases, leaving 8 bases between them. CDR3 protein: CASSFLAYEQYF. In DNA form, the CDR3 reads TGTGCCAGCAGTTTCCTCGCGTACGAGCAGTACTTC.

The chain recombines TRBV10-3 with TRBJ1-1; no clear D gene. Germline V gene data show CDR1 as ENHRY and CDR2 as SYGVKD. CDR3 length: 15 residues. The ends were cut back, 8 bases at V and 0 bases at J, with 16 bases in the middle. The CDR3 sequence is CAIARLAGMNTEAFF. In DNA, the CDR3 is TGTGCCATCGCCCGATTGGCCGGGATGAACACTGAAGCTTTCTTT.

This clone was recorded a few times. The chain employs TRBV20-1 and TRBJ2-7, with D hard to call. The CDR3 totals 11 residues. Germline CDR1 and CDR2: DFQATT and SNEGSKA (reference sequence). With 7 bases removed from V and 0 bases from J, the gap between germline ends came to 7 bases. The DNA of the CDR3 is TGCAGTGGTGGCCACTCCTACGAGCAGTACTTC. Its translation: CSGGHSYEQYF.

The chain couples TRBV4-1 to TRBJ2-4; 7 positions agree with TRBD1. The CDR3 is 17 amino acids. Germline loops: CDR1 MGHRA, CDR2 YSYEKL. Germline trimming cut 0 bases from V and 0 bases from J; bases unmatched to any gene: 5. CDR3 residues: CASSQDRGLLAKNIQYF. In DNA form, the CDR3 reads TGCGCCAGCAGCCAAGATAGGGGGCTTCTAGCCAAAAACATTCAGTACTTC.